Detailed here is one TCR beta chain. As yet, its antigen is unknown. TCRdb's copy holds only in-frame clones and misses some; the assay was immunoSEQ multiplex PCR. This sample yields around 140,000 clones, of which about three quarters are seen a single time; about 4.7% belongs to the top ten. Trimming took off 0 bases at V and 5 bases at J, with 5 bases between the two ends. Germline lookup yields CDR1 SGDLS and CDR2 YYNGEE. The CDR3 length is 13 residues. The data derive from a study of cytotoxic CD8 clonotypes in ibrutinib-treated CLL. Study details: Patients gave response samples after a median around eleven months of treatment, range 6 to 36. General study findings and limits: Sampling time points were not equivalent between sustained-remission and progressing patients. Baseline clonality exceeded age-matched healthy donors and tracked circulating CD8+ T-cell counts.

The sequences come from PBMCs, collected after 24 months of ibrutinib treatment. The receptor's source is a human donor with chronic lymphocytic leukemia. J is TRBJ2-2 and V is TRBV9; D is undetermined. The CDR3 DNA reads TGTGCCAGCAGCGTAGGGGTGACCGGGGAGCTGTTTTTT. Amino acid sequence: CASSVGVTGELFF.